Shown below are 14 T cell receptor beta chains from a single sample sequenced in a study of blood T cells in healthy people across ages (dated by TCRdb to 2015 to 2017). The method behind the library was 5' RACE. Sequencing took place on an Illumina HiSeq 2500. The second PCR ran for roughly 6 to 11 cycles and used a J-beta primer mix along with a sample-barcoded 5' primer. The public reads were reanalyzed by TCRdb: fastp trimming at Q25, MiXCR alignment, in-frame beta chains only. Identical CDR3 protein sequences are pooled into one entry, listed with their most common genes and DNA. This sample gives about 680,000 distinct CDR3 sequences in total; approximately 49% of them show up just once. The ten largest clonotypes hold about a third of the sample. The sample consisted of blood. The receptor set was obtained from a woman between 55 and 75 years old in good health.

This chain uses TRBV7-9 with TRBJ2-2; 7 nucleotides match TRBD2. Germline V gene sequence: CDR1 SEHNR, CDR2 FQNEAQ (reference sequence). V lost 7 bases and J lost 0; bases outside the gene matches: 8. The CDR3 runs to 16 residues. CDR3 amino acids: CASKTHSGPNTGELFF. CDR3 nucleotide sequence: TGTGCCAGCAAGACACATAGCGGGCCGAACACCGGGGAGCTGTTTTTT.

The genes are TRBV30 and TRBJ2-1, with TRBD2 matching 10 bases. V shed 0 bases and J 3 bases; nucleotides not matched to a gene: 11. This CDR3 region has 18 residues. CDR1 is GTSNPN, CDR2 SVGIG, per germline (reference sequence). The CDR3: CAWSVTRTSGLFYNEQFF. In DNA form, the CDR3 reads TGTGCCTGGAGTGTAACCCGGACTAGCGGCCTCTTCTACAATGAGCAGTTCTTC.

The chain has TRBV27 and TRBJ1-1; no definite D call. The CDR3 spans 13 residues. V lost 6 bases and J lost 1, with 9 bases in between. Germline values: CDR1 MNHEY, CDR2 SMNVEV (reference sequence). The CDR3 region has the DNA TGTGCCAGCAGCCCGAAGGGGAACACTGAAGCTTTCTTT. It translates to CASSPKGNTEAFF.

V is TRBV28 and J is TRBJ2-1; D perhaps matches TRBD2 (6 bases). Germline V gene sequence: CDR1 MDHEN, CDR2 SYDVKM. V was shortened by 6 bases and J by 2 bases, with 20 bases between the two germline ends. The CDR3 has 17 amino acids. The CDR3 reads CASSPPGLRTAYNEQFF. CDR3 DNA: TGTGCCAGCAGCCCACCGGGACTCAGGACGGCCTACAATGAGCAGTTCTTC.

The rearrangement joins TRBV20-1 to TRBJ2-1; TRBD2 matches at 12 bases. Unmatched junction bases numbered 2, after V lost 3 bases and J lost 2 bases. This CDR3 is 15 amino acids long. CDR1 is DFQATT and CDR2 is SNEGSKA in the germline V gene (reference sequence). CDR3 nucleotide sequence: TGCAGTGCTAGTTCTAGCGGGAGGGCCTACAATGAGCAGTTCTTC. This codes for CSASSSGRAYNEQFF.

This chain connects TRBV27 to TRBJ2-7; 8 positions agree with TRBD1. There are 17 residues in the CDR3. The J segment lost 2 bases and the V segment lost 3 bases, leaving 12 bases of the junction unmatched. CDR1 is MNHEY and CDR2 is SMNVEV in the germline V gene (reference sequence). CDR3 in amino acids: CASSFRTGQTFTYEQYF. CDR3 nucleotides: TGTGCCAGCAGTTTCCGGACAGGGCAGACGTTCACCTACGAGCAGTACTTC.

The chain joins TRBV7-9 to TRBJ2-3, with a weak D call TRBD2 (5 bases). CDR1 is SEHNR and CDR2 is FQNEAQ in the germline V gene (reference sequence). The CDR3 covers 16 residues. Between the trimmed V and J ends, which lost 5 bases and 1 base, there was a span of 16 bases. The CDR3 loop reads CASSVASGSGTDTQYF. The CDR3, as DNA: TGTGCCAGCAGCGTTGCGTCGGGTAGCGGCACAGATACGCAGTATTTT.

This clonotype was seen ten or more times. The chain links TRBV20-1 to TRBJ1-4, with D unclear. Germline V lookup: CDR1 DFQATT, CDR2 SNEGSKA (reference sequence). V lost 5 bases to trimming and J lost 3 bases, with 13 bases between them. The CDR3 sequence is 14 residues long. The CDR3 loop reads CSAEPTVSNEKLFF. Here the CDR3 DNA reads TGCAGTGCTGAACCGACGGTCTCTAATGAAAAACTGTTTTTT.

The gene calls are TRBV20-1 and TRBJ2-5; 12 bases line up with TRBD2. The CDR3 length is 14 residues. The germline V gene encodes CDR1 DFQATT and CDR2 SNEGSKA (reference sequence). The ends lost 6 bases at V and 4 bases at J; junction bases unmatched: 6. The CDR3 sequence: CSALTSGSSETQYF. CDR3 DNA: TGCAGTGCCTTGACTAGCGGGAGTTCAGAGACCCAGTACTTC.

This chain joins TRBV2 and TRBJ2-7; D tentatively fits TRBD1 or TRBD2 (5 bases each). Per the germline V gene, CDR1 is SNHLY and CDR2 is FYNNEI. V lost 8 bases and J 3 bases, leaving 11 bases between the germline ends. The CDR3 totals 12 residues. Here the CDR3 DNA reads TGTGCCAGCGGGACCCAACTCTACGAGCAGTACTTC. Translated, it gives CASGTQLYEQYF. The full variable domain, its missing parts supplied by reference TRBV2 and TRBJ2-7, is EPEVTQTPSHQVTQMGQEVILRCVPISNHLYFYWYRQILGQKVEFLVSFYNNEISEKSEIFDDQFSVERPDGSNFTLKIRSTKLEDSAMYFCASGTQLYEQYFGPGTRLTVT.

In this sample, this clonotype turned up a few times. The chain couples TRBV5-1 to TRBJ2-5; no clear D gene. CDR3 length: 13 amino acids. Germline CDR1 and CDR2: SGHRS and YFSETQ. The V end was cut by 4 bases, the J end by 11 bases, with 18 bases between. The CDR3 bases are TGCGCCAGCAGCCCGGACGAGTACAATGAGCAGTACTTC. Protein product: CASSPDEYNEQYF.

This CDR3 is CASHTGGIVAKNIQYF. The CDR3 DNA follows: TGTGCCAGTCATACAGGGGGCATAGTCGCCAAAAACATTCAGTACTTC. The chain recombines TRBV28 with TRBJ2-4; 9 positions agree with TRBD1. The V and J ends lost 9 bases and 1 base, in that order; junction bases with no gene match: 10. CDR3 length equals 16 residues. Germline V lookup: CDR1 MDHEN, CDR2 SYDVKM.

The chain links TRBV20-1 to TRBJ2-5, with a tentative D call TRBD2 (6 bases). Germline V gene sequence: CDR1 DFQATT, CDR2 SNEGSKA (reference sequence). The CDR3 loop spans 14 amino acids. V shed 4 bases and J shed 3 bases, with 15 bases lying between them. This CDR3 is CSANLGTLKETQYF. Written as DNA, the CDR3 is TGCAGTGCTAATCTCGGGACTCTGAAAGAGACCCAGTACTTC.

This clonotype was seen a few times. This chain joins TRBV18 and TRBJ1-1, with D unresolved. Germline V gene sequence: CDR1 KGHSH, CDR2 LQKENI. V shed 8 bases and J shed 1 base, with 11 bases lying between them. This CDR3 has 13 residues. The CDR3 spells CASTEHKNTEAFF. In nucleotides, the CDR3 is TGTGCCAGCACAGAACACAAGAACACTGAAGCTTTCTTT.